A selection of T cell receptor beta chains follows, all from one sample in a study of beta chain features in type 1 diabetes. The data were produced by immunoSEQ multiplex PCR, yet TCRdb's version contains in-frame clones alone and is incomplete. The sample has thousands of clones, around 78% seen once. Sequencing was performed on Tregs from blood. The receptors shown here come from a woman aged 18-30 years in good health. CDR3s include the opening cysteine and the closing phenylalanine or tryptophan. Fields, in order: V gene, clone size, D gene, J gene, CDR3 DNA, CDR3 protein. D genes are given only for firm matches. Expanded clones are given a class, and other clones once, few, many or no size at all.

v_call: TRBV5-1; clone_size: -; d_call: TRBD1; j_call: TRBJ2-7; cdr3_nt: TGCGCCAGCAGCTTGGTTGGGACAGAGGAGCAGTACTTC; cdr3_aa: CASSLVGTEEQYF
v_call: TRBV7-9; clone_size: -; d_call: TRBD2; j_call: TRBJ2-7; cdr3_nt: TGTGCCAGCAGCTTACCCAGCGGGAGGTTGGCCGAGCAGTACTTC; cdr3_aa: CASSLPSGRLAEQYF
v_call: TRBV5-6; clone_size: -; d_call: -; j_call: TRBJ2-5; cdr3_nt: TGTGCCAGCAGCTTGTGGGGGGTACGAGAGACCCAGTACTTC; cdr3_aa: CASSLWGVRETQYF
v_call: TRBV10-2; clone_size: few; d_call: TRBD2; j_call: TRBJ2-5; cdr3_nt: TGCGCCAGCAGTCCAATAGCGGGAGCCGCTCCGGGGGAGCAGTACTTC; cdr3_aa: CASSPIAGAAPGEQYF
v_call: TRBV19; clone_size: -; d_call: -; j_call: TRBJ1-4; cdr3_nt: TGTGCCAGTAGTCGGGGATGGTCGGGTGAAAAACTGTTTTTT; cdr3_aa: CASSRGWSGEKLFF
v_call: TRBV5-4; clone_size: once; d_call: TRBD1; j_call: TRBJ2-1; cdr3_nt: TGTGCCAGCAGCTTCCGGGACAGGGGATACAATGAGCAGTTCTTC; cdr3_aa: CASSFRDRGYNEQFF
v_call: TRBV5-6; clone_size: few; d_call: -; j_call: TRBJ2-1; cdr3_nt: TGTGCCAGCAGCTTGGCAGGGGCCCCTTACAATGAGCAGTTCTTC; cdr3_aa: CASSLAGAPYNEQFF
v_call: TRBV30; clone_size: -; d_call: TRBD2; j_call: TRBJ2-3; cdr3_nt: TGTGCCTGGAGTGTACGAGCGGGAGGAGATACGCAGTATTTT; cdr3_aa: CAWSVRAGGDTQYF
v_call: TRBV5-1; clone_size: -; d_call: TRBD2; j_call: TRBJ2-1; cdr3_nt: TGCGCCAGCAGCCAACTAGCGGGGGCCTACAATGAGCAGTTCTTC; cdr3_aa: CASSQLAGAYNEQFF
v_call: TRBV29-1; clone_size: -; d_call: -; j_call: TRBJ2-1; cdr3_nt: TGCAGCGTTGCGCGGTCCCCCTTTACAAATGAGCAGTTCTTC; cdr3_aa: CSVARSPFTNEQFF